This T cell receptor beta chain was identified during a study of shared clonotypes between healthy human individuals. Across the study: Participating donors consisted of two women and a few men aged 18 to 49. General observations from the study: Genetic and exposure-history diversity was limited by the few donors. An anticipated effect of sequencing depth on clonotype sharing among donors was recognized.

About this clone itself: No antigen is known for it.

V lost 2 bases to trimming and J lost 3 bases; unmatched junction nucleotides: 2. Germline CDR1 MNHEY, CDR2 SVGAGI. The CDR3 sequence is 14 residues long. Genomic DNA per cell subset filled all wells of several immunoSEQ plates. Assay: immunoSEQ multiplex PCR; the TCRdb copy retains only in-frame clones and omits some. The data hold approximately 440,000 clones, with more than 70% observed a single time. Material: PBMCs. The rearrangement links TRBV6-5 to TRBJ2-7, with 9 bases matching TRBD2. The TCR comes from a woman aged 40 to 50 in good health. Some clones in this sample may be carry-over from other donors' samples. CDR3 amino acids: CASSYGTSLYEQYF. The CDR3 coding sequence is TGTGCCAGCAGTTACGGGACTAGCCTCTACGAGCAGTACTTC.